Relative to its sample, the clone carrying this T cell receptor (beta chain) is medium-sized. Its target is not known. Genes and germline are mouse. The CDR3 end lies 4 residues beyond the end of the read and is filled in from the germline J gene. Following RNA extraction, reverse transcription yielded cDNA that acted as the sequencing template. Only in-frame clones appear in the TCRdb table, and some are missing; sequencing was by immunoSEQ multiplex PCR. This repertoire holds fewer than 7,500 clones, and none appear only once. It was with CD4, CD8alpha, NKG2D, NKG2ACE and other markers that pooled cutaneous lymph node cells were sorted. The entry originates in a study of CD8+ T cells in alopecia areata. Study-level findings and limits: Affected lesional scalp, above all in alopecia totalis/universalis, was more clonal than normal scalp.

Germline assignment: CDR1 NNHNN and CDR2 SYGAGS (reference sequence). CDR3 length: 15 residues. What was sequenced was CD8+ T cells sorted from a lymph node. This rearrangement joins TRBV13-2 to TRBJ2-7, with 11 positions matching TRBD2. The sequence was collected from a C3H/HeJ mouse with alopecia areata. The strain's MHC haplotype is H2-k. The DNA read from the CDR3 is TGTGCCAGCGGTGATGCTGACTGGGGGGGTTAT. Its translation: CASGDADWGGY. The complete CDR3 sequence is CASGDADWGGYEQYF.